Listed here are 30 T cell receptor beta chains from one sample, sequenced in a study of breast tumors, draining lymph nodes, adjacent tissues. Breast cancer patients provided tissue from their axillary draining lymph nodes. Each CDR3 protein is one row after TCRdb ran MiXCR on the multiplex PCR reads. Of tens of thousands of distinct CDR3 sequences detected, under 25% appear once; the ten largest clones hold around 2.4%. The source material was axillary lymph node tissue. The origin of the receptors is a female donor with breast cancer. Some clones in this sample may be carry-over from other donors' samples.

The rearrangement joins TRBV4-2 to TRBJ2-1; 11 nucleotides match TRBD2. After removal of 0 bases from V and 1 base from J, the junction contained 11 bases not matched to a gene. CDR3 size: 20 residues. Germline V gene data show CDR1 as LGHNA and CDR2 as YNFKEQ. The CDR3 here is CASSQDRSLAGGGSYNEQFF. The CDR3 DNA reads TGTGCCAGCAGCCAAGATCGGTCCCTAGCGGGAGGCGGGTCCTACAATGAGCAGTTCTTC.

At least ten counts were recorded for this clonotype. This chain links TRBV5-6 with TRBJ2-7; 7 bases are a match to TRBD1. Germline V gives CDR1 SGHDT, CDR2 YYEEEE. The CDR3 covers 14 residues. Germline trimming cut 0 bases from V and 3 bases from J; bases unmatched to any gene: 3. The CDR3 loop is CASSLGQGDYEQYF. The CDR3 coding sequence is TGTGCCAGCAGCTTGGGGCAGGGGGACTACGAGCAGTACTTC.

This clonotype was counted ten times or more. The V and J genes are TRBV19 and TRBJ2-5, with D maybe TRBD2 (6 bases). Germline CDR1 and CDR2: LNHDA and SQIVND (reference sequence). There are 16 residues in the CDR3. V was cut by 1 base and J by 2 bases, with 14 bases left in between. The CDR3, as DNA: TGTGCCAGTAGTATAGGGGGTACGCGGGGACAAGAGACCCAGTACTTC. Translating it yields CASSIGGTRGQETQYF.

This clonotype came up a few times. V is TRBV4-2 and J is TRBJ2-3, with unresolved D. V was pared by 0 bases and J by 6 bases, with 10 bases between. Germline-derived CDR1 and CDR2 are LGHNA and YNFKEQ. The length of the CDR3 is 14 residues. The CDR3 DNA follows: TGTGCCAGCAGCCAAGAAAGTCGACGGGATACGCAGTATTTT. The encoded protein is CASSQESRRDTQYF.

This clonotype was seen many times. This chain links TRBV24-1 with TRBJ2-5, with 7 bases identical to TRBD1. Trimming took 3 bases from V and 3 from J; bases not matched to a gene: 3. There are 14 residues in the CDR3. Germline lookup yields CDR1 KGHDR and CDR2 SFDVKD. CDR3 in amino acids: CATSDRDSKETQYF. The CDR3 nucleotides read TGTGCCACCAGTGATCGGGACAGTAAAGAGACCCAGTACTTC.

This clonotype was recorded many times. The chain carries TRBV5-1 and TRBJ2-2; no definite D call. V lost 5 bases and J lost 9, with 8 bases in between. This CDR3 comprises 11 residues. Germline V gene lookup returns CDR1 SGHRS and CDR2 YFSETQ. This CDR3 is CASSPARELFF. The CDR3 coding sequence is TGCGCCAGCAGTCCAGCGAGGGAGCTGTTTTTT.

This clonotype was counted at least ten times. The V gene is TRBV10-3, the J gene TRBJ1-4; D not resolved. The germline V and J ends were trimmed by 0 bases and 8 bases, with 7 bases remaining between them. There are 13 residues in the CDR3. Germline V gene sequence: CDR1 ENHRY, CDR2 SYGVKD. The DNA for the CDR3 is TGTGCCATCAGTGAGTCGAACGGGGAAAAACTGTTTTTT. Translated, it gives CAISESNGEKLFF.

This clonotype was detected ten times or more. The chain is built from TRBV4-1 and TRBJ2-1; a possible D gene is TRBD2 (6 bases). This CDR3 region has 15 residues. Per the germline V gene, CDR1 is MGHRA and CDR2 is YSYEKL. V was shortened by 2 bases and J by 8 bases, with 16 bases between the two germline ends. CDR3: CASSQIAARGHEQFF. The CDR3 DNA reads TGCGCCAGCAGCCAAATTGCAGCGCGGGGTCATGAGCAGTTCTTC.

On this clonotype itself: This may be a read error, as it is one base from a much larger clone. The chain has TRBV11-3 and TRBJ1-2; no definite D call. V lost 5 bases and J 14 bases, leaving 18 bases between the germline ends. Germline CDR1 is SGHNT and CDR2 is YENEEA. There are 12 residues in the CDR3. The CDR3 loop reads CASSPSTAVLTF. In DNA form, the CDR3 reads TGTGCCAGCAGCCCTTCGACGGCAGTGCTTACCTTC.

This clonotype was detected many times. V gene TRBV5-8 combines with J gene TRBJ1-2; D is unresolved. There are 14 residues in the CDR3. Germline-derived CDR1 and CDR2 are SGHTS and YDEGEE. V lost 1 base, J lost 8 bases, and 15 bases lay in between. For the CDR3, the DNA is TGTGCCAGCAGCTTGTATGGGGAAGGAGGCGGCTACACCTTC. It codes for CASSLYGEGGGYTF. Using reference TRBV5-8 and TRBJ1-2 for the parts outside the CDR3, the full variable domain is EAGVTQSPTHLIKTRGQQATLRCSPISGHTSVYWYQQALGLGLQFLLWYDEGEERNRGNFPPRFSGRQFPNYSSELNVNALELEDSALYLCASSLYGEGGGYTFGSGTRLTVV.

This clonotype was observed at least ten times. The V call is TRBV20-1, the J call TRBJ2-1; 8 positions match TRBD2. Germline lookup yields CDR1 DFQATT and CDR2 SNEGSKA (reference sequence). The length of the CDR3 is 14 residues. J lost 7 bases, V lost 2 bases, and 7 bases had no gene match. CDR3: CSARRGGGMNEQFF. The CDR3 region has the DNA TGCAGTGCTAGACGGGGGGGTGGTATGAATGAGCAGTTCTTC.

J is TRBJ1-2 and V is TRBV15; D is unresolved. CDR1 LNHNV and CDR2 YYDKDF come from the germline V gene (reference sequence). V was pared by 4 bases and J by 8 bases, with 14 bases between. The CDR3 has 13 residues. CDR3 in amino acids: CATSNLGVYGYTF. The CDR3 DNA is TGTGCCACCAGCAATCTTGGGGTCTACGGCTACACCTTC.

This clonotype was observed many times. The chain carries TRBV25-1 and TRBJ2-1, with D uncertain. Looked up from germline, CDR1 is MGHDK and CDR2 is SYGVNS. The V and J ends lost 6 bases and 12 bases respectively, with 12 bases between them. This CDR3 comprises 11 residues. The DNA for the CDR3 is TGTGCCAGCAGCGAGAGACTCGCGCAGTTCTTC. It encodes CASSERLAQFF.

This clonotype has at least ten counts. V usage is TRBV4-3 and J usage is TRBJ2-1, with TRBD2 identical over 11 bases. The CDR3 totals 16 residues. The V and J ends lost 0 bases and 6 bases, in that order; junction bases with no gene match: 4. Germline CDR1 and CDR2: LGHNA and YSLEER. CDR3 loop: CASSQDKGLAVNEQFF. CDR3 bases: TGCGCCAGCAGCCAAGATAAGGGACTAGCGGTCAATGAGCAGTTCTTC.

Comments on this clonotype: This clone may be a read error of a much larger clone one base away. The V gene is TRBV5-8, the J gene TRBJ2-7; D perhaps matches TRBD2 (6 bases). The CDR3 has 14 residues. Germline values: CDR1 SGHTS, CDR2 YDEGEE. CDR3 in amino acids: CASSLFRESDEQHF. The DNA for the CDR3 is TGTGCCAGCAGCTTGTTCCGGGAGTCTGACGAGCAGCACTTC.

This clonotype was recorded many times. The chain joins TRBV4-2 to TRBJ2-7, with TRBD2 identical over 7 bases. Germline loops: CDR1 LGHNA, CDR2 YNFKEQ. The CDR3 totals 13 residues. Trimming removed 9 bases from V and 6 bases from J; junction bases left unmatched: 11. CDR3 loop: CARTSCQAREQYF. CDR3 bases: TGTGCCAGGACTAGCTGTCAGGCTCGCGAGCAGTACTTC.

Of note for this clonotype: Just one base apart from a much larger clone, this may be a read error. DNA of the CDR3: TGTGCCAGCAGCCAAGCTGGGACAGGGGACTATGGCTACACCTTC. Translated: CASSQAGTGDYGYTF. The gene calls are TRBV14 and TRBJ1-2; 10 bases fit TRBD1. The CDR3 sequence is 15 residues long. The V and J ends lost 1 base and 3 bases, in that order; junction bases with no gene match: 2. Looked up from germline, CDR1 is SGHDN and CDR2 is FVKESK.

This clonotype was seen many times. The J gene is TRBJ1-6, the V gene TRBV6-5; D ambiguous. The CDR3 loop spans 14 amino acids. Germline-derived CDR1 and CDR2 are MNHEY and SVGAGI. Between the trimmed V and J ends, which lost 4 bases and 5 bases, there was a span of 9 bases. The CDR3 spells CASSLTRNNSPLHF. The CDR3 DNA reads as TGTGCCAGCAGTTTGACTCGTAATAATTCACCCCTCCACTTT.

This clonotype has a handful of counts. This chain connects TRBV6-2 or TRBV6-3 to TRBJ2-2; a possible D gene is TRBD1 (6 bases). The CDR3 length is 17 residues. Germline lookup yields CDR1 MNHEY and CDR2 SVGEGT. V was trimmed by 6 bases and J by 2 bases, leaving 19 bases between them. The CDR3 is CASRKRSGTFNTGELFF. DNA of the CDR3: TGTGCCAGCAGAAAAAGGTCCGGGACATTTAACACCGGGGAGCTGTTTTTT.

This clonotype was seen at least ten times. This rearrangement joins TRBV15 to TRBJ2-1; D remains ambiguous. CDR1 LNHNV and CDR2 YYDKDF come from the germline V gene (reference sequence). The ends were cut back, 3 bases at V and 5 bases at J, with 14 bases in the middle. The CDR3 consists of 15 residues. In DNA form, the CDR3 reads TGTGCCACCAGCAGCCTGAGAGTGCCGAACAATGAGCAGTTCTTC. Encoded protein: CATSSLRVPNNEQFF.

This clonotype was picked up many times. This rearrangement joins TRBV19 to TRBJ1-5; D gene unclear. Trimming left V 7 bases short and J 1 base short, with 17 bases between. Per germline, CDR1 LNHDA and CDR2 SQIVND (reference sequence). CDR3 size: 16 residues. The CDR3 loop reads CASTPGRPGSNQPQHF. CDR3 in DNA: TGTGCCAGTACCCCTGGACGGCCCGGGAGCAATCAGCCCCAGCATTTT.

In its sample, this clonotype was seen many times. The chain combines TRBV4-1 with TRBJ2-5, with TRBD2 matching over 9 bases. Germline assignment: CDR1 MGHRA and CDR2 YSYEKL. The CDR3 is 15 amino acids. The J segment lost 2 bases and the V segment lost 4 bases, leaving 5 bases of the junction unmatched. CDR3 coding DNA: TGCGCCAGCAGCCGCGGGGGGGCGGCGCAAGAGACCCAGTACTTC. It specifies CASSRGGAAQETQYF.

The sample holds many counts of this clonotype. The CDR3 here is CASSQSLQGEEKLFF. As DNA, the CDR3 is TGTGCCAGCAGCCAATCACTGCAGGGGGAGGAAAAACTGTTTTTT. V gene TRBV4-2 combines with J gene TRBJ1-4; 7 bases are shared with TRBD1. The length of the CDR3 is 15 residues. The J segment lost 8 bases and the V segment lost 2 bases, leaving 8 bases of the junction unmatched. Germline CDR1 and CDR2: LGHNA and YNFKEQ.

This rearrangement joins TRBV19 to TRBJ2-5; 14 bases line up with TRBD2. Germline loops: CDR1 LNHDA, CDR2 SQIVND (reference sequence). The CDR3 extends over 14 amino acids. After removal of 5 bases from V and 5 bases from J, the junction contained 1 base not matched to a gene. The CDR3 protein is CASSGTSGSETQYF. CDR3 bases: TGTGCCAGTAGTGGGACTAGCGGGAGTGAGACCCAGTACTTC.

This clonotype has at least ten counts. The genes are TRBV12-3 or TRBV12-4 and TRBJ2-2, with 8 bases identical to TRBD1. V shed 11 bases, J shed 1 base, and the junction held 6 bases outside the gene matches. There are 14 residues in the CDR3. The CDR3 DNA sequence: TGTGCCTTCACCGGGACAGGGAACACCGGGGAGCTGTTTTTT. Protein: CAFTGTGNTGELFF.

This clonotype came up many times. The chain combines TRBV11-3 with TRBJ2-5; D ambiguous. Trimming pared 0 bases from V and 1 base from J, leaving 6 bases between. The CDR3 is made up of 14 amino acids. The germline CDR1 and CDR2 sequences are SGHNT and YENEEA. The CDR3 nucleotides read TGTGCCAGCAGCTTAGAACTAACCCAAGAGACCCAGTACTTC. This translates into CASSLELTQETQYF.

This clonotype came up many times. The chain carries TRBV20-1 and TRBJ2-7, with 8 bases identical to TRBD2. Trimming cost V 5 bases and J 4 bases; bases outside gene matches: 7. CDR1 is DFQATT, CDR2 SNEGSKA, per germline (reference sequence). There are 13 residues in the CDR3. This chain's CDR3 is CSALREDRYEQYF. Written as DNA, the CDR3 is TGCAGTGCTCTGCGGGAGGACCGATACGAGCAGTACTTC.

This clonotype came up many times. The junction departs from germline at one end; a sequencing error may be responsible. The chain links TRBV10-3 to TRBJ2-3; 9 bases map to TRBD2. CDR3 length: 13 amino acids. Germline V lookup: CDR1 ENHRY, CDR2 SYGVKD. The CDR3 region has the DNA TGTGCCATCACCGGGACTAGCAAAGATACGCAGTATTTT. This codes for CAITGTSKDTQYF.

This clonotype turned up a few times. The chain employs TRBV2 and TRBJ2-6, with D unclear. With 4 bases removed from V and 3 bases from J, the gap between germline ends came to 10 bases. This CDR3 spans 15 amino acids. In germline, CDR1 is SNHLY, CDR2 FYNNEI. CDR3: CASSAPVGGANVLTF. The CDR3 DNA is TGTGCCAGCAGTGCCCCAGTAGGTGGGGCCAACGTCCTGACTTTC.

This clonotype was counted between two and nine times. This chain uses TRBV5-6 with TRBJ2-5; the D gene is possibly TRBD2 (6 bases). The CDR3 runs 16 residues. Trimming took 1 base from V and 5 from J, leaving 18 bases between them. In germline, CDR1 is SGHDT, CDR2 YYEEEE. DNA of the CDR3: TGTGCCAGCAGCTTGCGAATAGGCGGGATGGGGGAGACCCAGTACTTC. Protein product: CASSLRIGGMGETQYF.